The 30 T cell receptor beta chains below all came from one sample that was sequenced in a study of blood T cell repertoires in COVID-19. Here immunoSEQ multiplex PCR was the method, and the copy in TCRdb shows in-frame clones only, minus some. Of roughly 240,000 clones listed, 83% are singletons. Sequenced input: peripheral blood. The source of these receptors is a man in his fifties or sixties who had recovered from COVID-19.

This clone appeared a few times. The chain recombines TRBV7-3 with TRBJ2-7; a possible D gene is TRBD1 (5 bases). Germline V lookup: CDR1 SGHTA, CDR2 FQGTGA. V was trimmed by 5 bases and J by 3 bases, leaving 14 bases between them. The CDR3 extends over 14 amino acids. The CDR3 reads CASSPTRQSYEQYF. The CDR3 DNA is TGTGCCAGCAGCCCAACGCGACAGAGCTACGAGCAGTACTTC. The variable domain in full, completed from reference TRBV7-3 and TRBJ2-7, reads GAGVSQTPSNKVTEKGKYVELRCDPISGHTALYWYRQSLGQGPEFLIYFQGTGAADDSGLPNDRFFAVRPEGSVSTLKIQRTERGDSAVYLCASSPTRQSYEQYFGPGTRLTVT.

The gene calls are TRBV7-9 and TRBJ2-2, with 11 positions matching TRBD2. The CDR3 length is 18 residues. Per germline, CDR1 SEHNR and CDR2 FQNEAQ (reference sequence). Unmatched junction bases numbered 12, after V lost 5 bases and J lost 4 bases. The CDR3 loop reads CASSPSGLAGGVTGELFF. CDR3 coding DNA: TGTGCCAGCAGCCCGAGCGGGCTAGCGGGAGGAGTCACCGGGGAGCTGTTTTTT.

V usage is TRBV6-1 and J usage is TRBJ2-2; D unclear. Per the germline V gene, CDR1 is MNHNS and CDR2 is SASEGT. The V end was cut by 3 bases, the J end by 6 bases, with 5 bases between. This CDR3 spans 12 amino acids. The CDR3 DNA reads as TGTGCCAGCAGTGACAGTGCCGGGGAGCTGTTTTTT. It codes for CASSDSAGELFF.

This clone was seen a handful of times. This chain links TRBV6-5 with TRBJ1-6; a possible D gene is TRBD1 (6 bases). Trimming took 7 bases from V and 0 from J, leaving 7 bases between them. CDR1 is MNHEY, CDR2 SVGAGI, per germline. The CDR3 has 14 residues. DNA for the CDR3: TGTGCCAGCAAGGACAGCTCCTATAATTCACCCCTCCACTTT. Amino acids: CASKDSSYNSPLHF.

The chain couples TRBV5-1 to TRBJ2-2; 12 nucleotides agree with TRBD2. CDR1 SGHRS and CDR2 YFSETQ come from the germline V gene. The CDR3 sequence is 17 residues long. V lost 4 bases, J lost 1 base, and 5 bases stayed unmatched. The DNA of the CDR3 is TGCGCCAGCAGCACCCGGACTAGCGGGAAGAACACCGGGGAGCTGTTTTTT. It translates to CASSTRTSGKNTGELFF.

CDR3 in amino acids: CASSQVIGQGYNEQFF. CDR3 in DNA: TGCGCCAGCAGCCAAGTAATTGGACAGGGGTACAATGAGCAGTTCTTC. This rearrangement joins TRBV4-1 to TRBJ2-1, with TRBD1 matching over 9 bases. CDR1 is MGHRA, CDR2 YSYEKL, per germline. The CDR3 runs to 16 residues. Trimming removed 1 base from V and 4 bases from J; junction bases left unmatched: 5.

This clone has a single count. This chain joins TRBV9 and TRBJ2-3, with a tentative D call TRBD2 (5 bases). Germline loops: CDR1 SGDLS, CDR2 YYNGEE. V shed 3 bases and J shed 2 bases, with 10 bases lying between them. There are 14 residues in the CDR3. The CDR3 DNA is TGTGCCAGCAGCGATCTAGCCTCCACAGATACGCAGTATTTT. Encoded protein: CASSDLASTDTQYF.

This sequence joins TRBV12-5 and TRBJ2-2, with no clear D. In germline, CDR1 is LGHNT, CDR2 FRNRAP. The CDR3 is made up of 12 amino acids. V was cut by 5 bases and J by 5 bases, with 6 bases left in between. CDR3 DNA sequence: TGTGCTAGTGGTCCCGGGACCGGGGAGCTGTTTTTT. This encodes CASGPGTGELFF.

This clone was observed once. This CDR3 is CASTSGRASGELFF. CDR3 nucleotide sequence: TGTGCCAGCACTAGCGGGAGGGCCTCCGGGGAGCTGTTTTTT. The chain carries TRBV19 and TRBJ2-2; 13 nucleotides align to TRBD2. CDR3 length: 14 amino acids. V dropped 9 bases and J dropped 6; count of bases not matched to a gene: 4. The germline gives CDR1 LNHDA, CDR2 SQIVND (reference sequence).

The V call is TRBV5-4, the J call TRBJ2-2; D gene uncertain. The CDR3 sequence is 13 residues long. Trimming left V 2 bases short and J 1 base short, with 3 bases between. The germline V gene has CDR1 SGHNT and CDR2 YYREEE (reference sequence). As DNA, the CDR3 is TGTGCCAGCAGCTTCCAGAACACCGGGGAGCTGTTTTTT. It codes for CASSFQNTGELFF.

V gene TRBV29-1 combines with J gene TRBJ2-7, with 11 positions matching TRBD1. The ends lost 4 bases at V and 2 bases at J; junction bases unmatched: 1. The CDR3 extends over 13 amino acids. Germline V CDR1 and CDR2: SQVTM, ANQGSEA. The CDR3 DNA follows: TGCAGCGTTGGGACAGGGGGCGCCTACGAGCAGTACTTC. This encodes CSVGTGGAYEQYF.

The genes are TRBV30 and TRBJ1-1, with 9 bases aligning to TRBD1. The CDR3 sequence is 17 residues long. Germline V gene data show CDR1 as GTSNPN and CDR2 as SVGIG (reference sequence). The trim removed 3 bases at V and 3 bases at J, leaving 14 bases unmatched. The DNA for the CDR3 is TGTGCCTGGAGCGGCCGGGACAGGGTTGGGTTGGACACTGAAGCTTTCTTT. It yields the protein CAWSGRDRVGLDTEAFF.

This clone has more than one count but fewer than ten. The rearrangement links TRBV2 to TRBJ2-1, with D possibly being TRBD1 (6 bases). CDR1 is SNHLY, CDR2 FYNNEI, per germline. Trimming pared 5 bases from V and 4 bases from J, leaving 15 bases between. This CDR3 is built from 15 residues. Written as DNA, the CDR3 is TGTGCCAGCAGTCCCAATCGACAGGATTACAATGAGCAGTTCTTC. This translates into CASSPNRQDYNEQFF.

In its sample, this clone was seen once. The DNA for the CDR3 is TGTGCCACCAGGGACAGGGTATCCGAGCAGTACTTC. The encoded protein is CATRDRVSEQYF. The rearrangement links TRBV6-5 to TRBJ2-7, with 9 bases identical to TRBD1. V was clipped by 10 bases and J by 6 bases; unmatched bases: 7. This CDR3 region has 12 residues. The germline V gene encodes CDR1 MNHEY and CDR2 SVGAGI.

DNA of the CDR3: TGTGCCAGCAGCCCGCGCAGCGGGACCCAGCGGCGGACCGGGGAGCTGTTTTTT. Translating it yields CASSPRSGTQRRTGELFF. V gene TRBV9 combines with J gene TRBJ2-2; TRBD2 matches 7 bases. This CDR3 is 18 amino acids long. Germline-derived CDR1 and CDR2 are SGDLS and YYNGEE. Trimming cost V 4 bases and J 5 bases; bases outside gene matches: 17.

The CDR3 sequence is CASSLQGRANTEAFF. DNA for the CDR3: TGTGCCAGCAGCTTACAAGGCAGGGCGAACACTGAAGCTTTCTTT. The J gene is TRBJ1-1, the V gene TRBV7-2; tentatively, D is TRBD1 (5 bases). CDR3 length: 15 residues. The V gene lost 2 bases and the J gene lost 1 base, with 11 bases spanning the gap. CDR1 and CDR2 from the germline V gene are SGHTA and FQGNSA.

The CDR3: CASSFWGGVPSPLHF. Written as DNA, the CDR3 is TGTGCCAGCAGTTTTTGGGGGGGGGTTCCATCACCCCTCCACTTT. The rearrangement uses TRBV28 and TRBJ1-6; a possible D gene is TRBD1 (5 bases). The CDR3 consists of 15 residues. Germline loops: CDR1 MDHEN, CDR2 SYDVKM. Trimming shortened V by 3 bases and J by 10 bases, and 16 bases separated the two germline ends.

The chain combines TRBV19 with TRBJ1-5; D is unresolved. The V gene's germline CDR1 is LNHDA and CDR2 SQIVND (reference sequence). The CDR3 runs to 14 residues. Trimming left V 4 bases short and J 2 bases short, with 9 bases between. CDR3 nucleotide sequence: TGTGCCAGTAGTACGTCACCGGGCAATCAGCCCCAGCATTTT. Its translation: CASSTSPGNQPQHF.

The chain is built from TRBV5-6 and TRBJ1-5, with 7 bases aligning to TRBD1. The V gene end was trimmed by 4 bases and the J gene end by 3 bases; junction bases not matched to a gene: 7. The CDR3 consists of 15 residues. In germline, CDR1 is SGHDT, CDR2 YYEEEE. In nucleotides, the CDR3 is TGTGCCAGCAGCCTAGGGGACAGAGACAATCAGCCCCAGCATTTT. Its translation is CASSLGDRDNQPQHF.

About this clone: One base away lies a much larger clone, so this may be a sequencing read error. The chain combines TRBV19 with TRBJ2-7, with 7 bases identical to TRBD1. The germline CDR1 and CDR2 sequences are LNHDA and SQIVND (reference sequence). CDR3 length: 15 amino acids. J lost 3 bases, V lost 5 bases, and 10 bases had no gene match. The CDR3: CASSPRFGTVYEQYF. CDR3 nucleotide sequence: TGTGCCAGTAGTCCTCGCTTTGGGACAGTCTACGAGCAGTACTTC.

Comments on this clone: This specimen includes other DNA sequences encoding the same CDR3. The CDR3, as DNA: TGCGCCAGCAGCTTGCGCGGGGTGAGGACAGATACGCAGTATTTT. Protein sequence: CASSLRGVRTDTQYF. The J gene is TRBJ2-3, the V gene TRBV5-1, with a weak D call TRBD2 (6 bases). From germline, CDR1 is SGHRS and CDR2 YFSETQ. Between the trimmed V and J ends, which lost 1 base and 3 bases, there was a span of 12 bases. The length of the CDR3 is 15 residues.

This clone showed up just a few times. This chain links TRBV7-6 with TRBJ2-2; D not certain. This CDR3 is 14 amino acids long. Trimming took off 6 bases at V and 1 base at J, with 9 bases between the two ends. CDR1 and CDR2 from the germline V gene are SGHVS and FNYEAQ. The CDR3 nucleotides read TGTGCCAGCAGACCGACACAGAACACCGGGGAGCTGTTTTTT. Protein product: CASRPTQNTGELFF.

At least ten counts were recorded for this clone. J is TRBJ1-1 and V is TRBV6-6; D possibly corresponds to TRBD1 (5 bases). V was trimmed by 2 bases and J by 7 bases, leaving 8 bases between them. In germline, CDR1 is MNHNY, CDR2 SVGAGI (reference sequence). The CDR3 has 12 residues. CDR3 bases: TGTGCCAGCAGTTACCTGGGGCTTGAAGCTTTCTTT. Its protein is CASSYLGLEAFF.

This rearrangement joins TRBV18 to TRBJ1-1; 7 bases agree with TRBD1. Germline V lookup: CDR1 KGHSH, CDR2 LQKENI. V lost 6 bases and J lost 11; bases outside the gene matches: 12. CDR3 size: 13 residues. Here the CDR3 reads CASSPGTVGNAFF. In nucleotides, the CDR3 is TGTGCCAGCTCGCCCGGGACAGTCGGAAACGCTTTCTTT.

The chain carries TRBV25-1 and TRBJ2-3; unclear D gene. This CDR3 region has 11 residues. V was cut by 5 bases and J by 3 bases, with 3 bases left in between. Germline V gene lookup returns CDR1 MGHDK and CDR2 SYGVNS. The CDR3 sequence: CASSLTDTQYF. In DNA, the CDR3 is TGTGCCAGCAGTTTAACAGATACGCAGTATTTT.

V usage is TRBV19 and J usage is TRBJ1-1, with TRBD1 matching 8 bases. The J segment lost 3 bases and the V segment lost 5 bases, leaving 11 bases of the junction unmatched. Germline CDR1 is LNHDA and CDR2 is SQIVND (reference sequence). The CDR3 runs to 16 residues. The CDR3 sequence is CASSPPGQGGHTEAFF. CDR3 DNA: TGTGCCAGTAGTCCTCCCGGACAGGGTGGGCACACTGAAGCTTTCTTT.

The chain joins TRBV2 to TRBJ2-5; 10 bases are shared with TRBD2. The CDR3 is made up of 15 amino acids. Trimming cost V 7 bases and J 5 bases; bases outside gene matches: 10. Germline V gives CDR1 SNHLY, CDR2 FYNNEI. CDR3 DNA sequence: TGTGCCAGCAAGAGGCTAGCGGGGGTTCGGGAGACCCAGTACTTC. Translated: CASKRLAGVRETQYF.

The chain joins TRBV5-1 to TRBJ1-1; D gene ambiguous. V was cut by 3 bases and J by 6 bases, with 21 bases left in between. The CDR3 spans 16 residues. The germline CDR1 and CDR2 sequences are SGHRS and YFSETQ. The CDR3 reads CASSSHLGRRVAEAFF. The CDR3 DNA sequence: TGCGCCAGCAGCTCACACCTTGGGAGGAGGGTGGCTGAAGCTTTCTTT.

The chain employs TRBV5-4 and TRBJ2-7, with D unresolved. Germline V gene data show CDR1 as SGHNT and CDR2 as YYREEE (reference sequence). The CDR3 runs to 14 residues. The V gene lost 4 bases and the J gene lost 4 bases, with 15 bases spanning the gap. The DNA for the CDR3 is TGTGCCAGCAGCCTACCGGGTTCCTTTTACGAGCAGTACTTC. Translation: CASSLPGSFYEQYF.

V gene TRBV5-4 combines with J gene TRBJ2-7; TRBD2 aligns across 7 bases. Germline loops: CDR1 SGHNT, CDR2 YYREEE (reference sequence). Trimming at V came to 0 bases and at J to 0 bases, leaving 3 bases not matched to a gene. This CDR3 spans 15 amino acids. CDR3 sequence: CASSLGWGGSYEQYF. CDR3 in DNA: TGTGCCAGCAGCTTGGGATGGGGGGGCTCCTACGAGCAGTACTTC.